The present T cell receptor (beta chain) was sequenced within a study of radiation and T cells in renal cell carcinoma (dated by TCRdb to 2018 to 2021). Regarding the study in general: TCR beta sequencing covered 55 or so samples in total, comprising some 25 tumors and around 27 peripheral blood samples. The final blood draw took place at 4 weeks after radiation, the same time as nephrectomy. A total of 4 million to 5 million unique CDR3 nucleotide sequences, encoding roughly 3,000,000 unique CDR3 amino acid sequences, were found across all 50 or so samples. Overall study results and their limits: Because pretreatment tumor biopsies were not available, the baseline intratumoral presence of clonotypes could not be determined. Blood repertoire dynamics were not followed beyond 4 weeks after treatment. The single-armed trial design could not address effects of radiation dose or scheduling on the TCR repertoire. In blood, the top tumor clonotypes increased between baseline and 2 weeks post-radiation and then shrank by 4 weeks, which suggests that tumor-resident clones expanded only transiently.

Reading from cysteine to phenylalanine, the CDR3 counts 19 amino acids. Kept here is only the CDR3 DNA, which spans 57 bases and is read in frame from base 1. At the junction V is shortened by 2 bases and J by 2 bases; bases outside the gene matches: 14. CDR1 and CDR2, looked up from the germline V gene, are SGDLS and YYNGEE. The sample's time point label, in plain terms: blood 4 weeks post-SBRT, at nephrectomy. Read against the paper, the sample's treatment or condition label means: 15 Gy SBRT to primary tumor, nephrectomy 4 weeks later. Samples were obtained from a clinical trial, in which 15 Gy stereotactic body radiation therapy was delivered to primary renal cell carcinomas and nephrectomy was performed 4 weeks later. Serial peripheral blood from radiation-treated patients was sampled at baseline, 2 weeks and 4 weeks after SBRT to track tumor-enriched clonotypes. All patients had renal cell carcinoma with clear cell pathology. The QIAamp DNA Blood Mini Kit (Qiagen) was used to prepare genomic DNA for TCR sequencing. The analyses included just those samples that passed every quality control check.

This clone was seen just once. Its antigen is currently not known. Base qualities are not at hand, and no much larger clone is one base apart. Following the manufacturer's recommendations, the immunoSEQ kit was used to generate TCR beta libraries from genomic DNA. To prepare the libraries, a first multiplex PCR with proprietary primers was run, followed by a second PCR that added unique barcodes, and a bead cleanup was done after each round. Each sample batch included a kit-provided positive control reaction and a negative control reaction. The final libraries underwent checking on an Agilent 4200 TapeStation D1000 ScreenTape, volumetric pooling, and quantification by qPCR. Sequencing was performed on an Illumina NextSeq500 with a MidOutput 150-cycle cartridge, and 156 Read1 and 15 Index1 cycles were run with kit custom primers. The pooled library was loaded at about 0.93 pM with approximately 20% PhiX control spiked in. In the source study's methods: The vendor-processed data were analyzed in R, and a clonotype was defined as all T cells that share the same CDR3 nucleotide sequence. For clone abundance analyses, frequencies were normalized to the 10,000 most abundant clones per sample. Public T cell clones, averaging fewer than five per sample, were removed before analysis. An abundance difference of at least 32-fold between compartments was the criterion for calling clonotypes tumor-enriched or baseline blood-enriched. A beta-binomial differential abundance model was applied to find clonotypes that expanded or contracted between blood time points. Tumor-blood repertoire similarity was measured with the Baroni-Urbani and Buser coefficient, and group comparisons used two-tailed Wilcoxon tests in R. This immuneACCESS table, as held by TCRdb, lists in-frame sequences with V and J called but not all clones. Of the missing ones, under half trace to an unresolved V gene in checked studies; the others have no known cause. V and J calls and clone size are as listed in that table; D and trimming were resolved from the DNA. Present in this sample are around 180,000 clones, about 88% of which were seen just once. About 11% of the sample is taken by the ten largest.

The clonotype originates from a woman aged 50 to 60 with renal cell carcinoma. The sample here was blood, taken from a patient whose treatment included radiotherapy and nephrectomy. The V and J segments used are TRBV9 and TRBJ2-3, with 10 bases aligning to TRBD2. The CDR3 region reads CASSVQSGLATSPTDTQYF. The DNA sequence is as follows: TGTGCCAGCAGCGTCCAATCGGGACTAGCGACGTCTCCCACAGATACGCAGTATTTT.